These 19 T cell receptor beta chains came from one sample sequenced in a study of T-cell memory formation after mild COVID-19. TCRdb redid the calling of the 5' RACE reads with MiXCR, one entry per CDR3 protein. The data show roughly 300,000 distinct CDR3 sequences, around 8% seen once. Sequencing was done on a sample of PBMCs or a T cell subset sorted from them (not recorded which). The receptor source for this set is a man aged 18 to 30 who had mild COVID-19 (a few samples of this study predate the infection). Cell type and time point are not known.

This rearrangement joins TRBV4-1 to TRBJ2-3; TRBD1 matches 7 bases. The V segment lost 3 bases and the J segment 6 bases; nucleotides outside the gene matches: 12. This CDR3 region has 16 residues. CDR1 is MGHRA and CDR2 is YSYEKL in the germline V gene. The DNA of the CDR3 is TGCGCCAGCAGCCAGGATCAGGGGGACCTCGGGGATACGCAGTATTTT. Protein sequence: CASSQDQGDLGDTQYF.

This clonotype was counted many times. The CDR3 is CASLGASNTEAFF. In nucleotides, the CDR3 is TGTGCCAGCCTCGGCGCCTCGAACACTGAAGCTTTCTTT. This rearrangement joins TRBV7-6 to TRBJ1-1; no reliable D call. Germline V gives CDR1 SGHVS, CDR2 FNYEAQ. This CDR3 has 13 residues. V was pared by 8 bases and J by 1 base, with 11 bases between.

This clonotype has a handful of counts. V and J are TRBV7-2 and TRBJ2-1; 11 nucleotides match TRBD2. Germline assignment: CDR1 SGHTA and CDR2 FQGNSA. V lost 7 bases to trimming and J lost 5 bases; unmatched junction nucleotides: 7. The CDR3 is 15 residues long. The CDR3 DNA reads as TGTGCCAGCATCGATAGCGGGGGGGTTAACAATGAGCAGTTCTTC. As protein: CASIDSGGVNNEQFF. Variable domain in full (rest from reference TRBV7-2 and TRBJ2-1): GAGVSQSPSNKVTEKGKDVELRCDPISGHTALYWYRQSLGQGLEFLIYFQGNSAPDKSGLPSDRFSAERTGGSVSTLTIQRTQQEDSAVYLCASIDSGGVNNEQFFGPGTRLTVL.

This clonotype was counted between two and nine times. The V call is TRBV4-1, the J call TRBJ1-3, with a tentative D call TRBD1 (5 bases). There are 15 residues in the CDR3. Germline V CDR1 and CDR2: MGHRA, YSYEKL. Trimming removed 6 bases at V and 1 base at J, with 13 bases between. This CDR3 reads CASRPGPQSGNTIYF. In DNA, the CDR3 is TGCGCCAGCAGGCCGGGACCGCAATCTGGAAACACCATATATTTT.

The rearrangement links TRBV28 to TRBJ1-5, with TRBD1 matching over 7 bases. CDR3 length: 14 amino acids. Unmatched junction bases numbered 3, after V lost 4 bases and J lost 3 bases. Per germline, CDR1 MDHEN and CDR2 SYDVKM. The CDR3 DNA is TGTGCCAGCAGTTGGACAGGATTCAATCAGCCCCAGCATTTT. The encoded protein is CASSWTGFNQPQHF.

This chain joins TRBV6-1 and TRBJ2-2, with 12 bases lining up with TRBD2. This CDR3 has 18 residues. The V segment lost 3 bases and the J segment 7 bases; nucleotides outside the gene matches: 12. CDR1 and CDR2 (germline): MNHNS, SASEGT. The CDR3 is CASSELLAGGTTGGELFF. The DNA for the CDR3 is TGTGCCAGCAGTGAGCTACTAGCGGGGGGTACCACCGGCGGGGAGCTGTTTTTT.

The rearrangement joins TRBV4-1 to TRBJ1-2, with TRBD1 identical over 8 bases. Germline assignment: CDR1 MGHRA and CDR2 YSYEKL. V shed 1 base and J 0 bases; nucleotides not matched to a gene: 7. The CDR3 has 17 amino acids. The CDR3 DNA is TGCGCCAGCAGCCAAGGGCCTGGACAGGGTCCTAACTATGGCTACACCTTC. Its translation is CASSQGPGQGPNYGYTF.

A few counts support this clonotype. This chain uses TRBV7-3 with TRBJ2-1; 11 bases are a match to TRBD2. V lost 4 bases and J lost 10; bases outside the gene matches: 6. CDR3 length equals 14 residues. From germline, CDR1 is SGHTA and CDR2 FQGTGA. CDR3 sequence reads: CASSSGTSGQEQFF. In DNA, the CDR3 is TGTGCCAGCAGCTCCGGGACTAGCGGTCAAGAGCAGTTCTTC.

This clonotype was seen ten or more times. J is TRBJ1-3 and V is TRBV4-3, with D tentatively TRBD1 (6 bases). CDR3 length: 13 residues. V dropped 3 bases and J dropped 6 bases, with 9 bases sitting between them. Germline CDR1 reads LGHNA; CDR2 reads YSLEER. CDR3 protein: CASSQGGQNTIYF. For the CDR3, the DNA is TGCGCCAGCAGCCAGGGGGGGCAAAACACCATATATTTT.

This clonotype has more than one count but fewer than ten. V is TRBV4-1 and J is TRBJ2-5, with 7 bases identical to TRBD2. The CDR3 runs 15 residues. V lost 1 base, J lost 7 bases, and 9 bases stayed unmatched. Germline V gives CDR1 MGHRA, CDR2 YSYEKL. CDR3 bases: TGCGCCAGCAGCCAAGCACTCAGCGGGGTTGGGACCCAGTACTTC. Amino acids: CASSQALSGVGTQYF.

The chain uses TRBV6-2 or TRBV6-3 and TRBJ2-1; 9 positions match TRBD1. J gave up 7 bases and V 5 bases, and 12 bases lay outside the gene matches. The CDR3 contains 16 residues. Per germline, CDR1 MNHEY and CDR2 SVGEGT. In DNA, the CDR3 is TGTGCCAGCAGTCCCAAGACAGGGGGGTCCTGGAATGAGCAGTTCTTC. Translation: CASSPKTGGSWNEQFF.

The rearrangement links TRBV4-2 to TRBJ2-7; perhaps TRBD2 as D (5 bases). Germline assignment: CDR1 LGHNA and CDR2 YNFKEQ. V lost 1 base, J lost 4 bases, and 8 bases lay in between. CDR3 length: 13 amino acids. DNA of the CDR3: TGTGCCAGCAGCCAAGCGGGAACGTACGAGCAGTACTTC. This sequence encodes CASSQAGTYEQYF.

The rearrangement uses TRBV5-1 and TRBJ1-2; 9 nucleotides align to TRBD1. CDR1 and CDR2 from the germline V gene are SGHRS and YFSETQ. This CDR3 contains 17 residues. Trimming took 0 bases from V and 7 from J; bases not matched to a gene: 13. CDR3 amino acids: CASSLEAVGTGRFGYTF. The DNA of the CDR3 is TGCGCCAGCAGCTTGGAAGCCGTCGGGACAGGGCGGTTTGGCTACACCTTC.

Ten or more counts support this clonotype. The chain joins TRBV5-1 to TRBJ2-1; 12 nucleotides line up with TRBD2. This CDR3 is built from 15 residues. With V trimmed by 4 bases and J by 4 bases, 3 bases remained unmatched. In germline, CDR1 is SGHRS, CDR2 YFSETQ. The CDR3: CASSPLAGGYNEQFF. The CDR3, as DNA: TGCGCCAGCAGCCCACTAGCGGGGGGTTACAATGAGCAGTTCTTC. Combining the CDR3 with reference TRBV5-1 and TRBJ2-1 gives the whole variable domain KAGVTQTPRYLIKTRGQQVTLSCSPISGHRSVSWYQQTPGQGLQFLFEYFSETQRNKGNFPGRFSGRQFSNSRSEMNVSTLELGDSALYLCASSPLAGGYNEQFFGPGTRLTVL.

Ten or more counts support this clonotype. The V call is TRBV5-1, the J call TRBJ1-1, with D unclear. CDR3 length: 14 amino acids. V lost 5 bases and J lost 1, with 12 bases in between. Germline CDR1 reads SGHRS; CDR2 reads YFSETQ. This CDR3 reads CASRLGGENTEAFF. The CDR3 DNA reads as TGCGCCAGCAGGCTTGGTGGGGAGAACACTGAAGCTTTCTTT.

This clonotype was seen a handful of times. The chain recombines TRBV7-2 with TRBJ2-3; tentatively, D is TRBD2 (6 bases). CDR1 and CDR2 from the germline V gene are SGHTA and FQGNSA. CDR3 size: 16 residues. V was trimmed by 1 base and J by 0 bases, leaving 11 bases between them. The CDR3 region has the DNA TGTGCCAGCAGCTTAGTTGCGGGGACGAGCACAGATACGCAGTATTTT. This codes for CASSLVAGTSTDTQYF.

This clonotype was recorded at least ten times. The genes are TRBV7-3 and TRBJ2-4, with D perhaps TRBD1 (5 bases). The CDR3 extends over 13 amino acids. V lost 5 bases and J 13 bases, leaving 18 bases between the germline ends. CDR1 is SGHTA and CDR2 is FQGTGA in the germline V gene. The CDR3 DNA reads TGTGCCAGCAGCCCTCAGGTGGGGCAGTTACAGTACTTC. Encoded protein: CASSPQVGQLQYF.

The chain has TRBV14 and TRBJ1-2; 9 positions match TRBD1. The ends lost 5 bases at V and 6 bases at J; junction bases unmatched: 10. The CDR3 consists of 15 residues. In germline, CDR1 is SGHDN, CDR2 FVKESK. The CDR3 loop reads CASSVRQGGVHGYTF. The CDR3 region has the DNA TGTGCCAGCAGCGTGCGACAGGGGGGGGTGCATGGCTACACCTTC. Full variable domain (remainder filled in from reference TRBV14 and TRBJ1-2): EAGVTQFPSHSVIEKGQTVTLRCDPISGHDNLYWYRRVMGKEIKFLLHFVKESKQDESGMPNNRFLAERTGGTYSTLKVQPAELEDSGVYFCASSVRQGGVHGYTFGSGTRLTVV.

This clonotype was found a few times. V and J are TRBV7-2 and TRBJ2-1; no reliable D call. The CDR3 is 16 residues long. The V and J ends lost 2 bases and 2 bases respectively, with 13 bases between them. Germline V gene sequence: CDR1 SGHTA, CDR2 FQGNSA. CDR3 protein: CASSLKIGGAYNEQFF. The DNA of the CDR3 is TGTGCCAGCAGCTTAAAAATTGGCGGCGCCTACAATGAGCAGTTCTTC.